The 8 T cell receptor beta chains below were found in one sample sequenced in a study of OX40 agonist ivuxolimab in advanced cancers. Method: immunoSEQ multiplex PCR; TCRdb's copy keeps in-frame clones and lacks some. The sample lists approximately 60,000 clones; over 75% were seen once. This material consisted of CD4+ or CD8+ T cells sorted from blood, taken in a trial of the OX40 agonist ivuxolimab. Source of these receptors: an adult with an advanced solid tumor such as melanoma, head and neck, liver or kidney cancer.

The rearrangement uses TRBV18 and TRBJ2-2, with TRBD2 matching 9 bases. This CDR3 region has 14 residues. Germline CDR1 KGHSH, CDR2 LQKENI. The J segment lost 6 bases and the V segment lost 1 base, leaving 0 bases of the junction unmatched. In nucleotides, the CDR3 is TGTGCCAGCTCACCACGACTAGCGGCCGGGGAGCTGTTTTTT. Its translation: CASSPRLAAGELFF.

This clone was detected once. The V and J genes are TRBV2 and TRBJ1-5; TRBD1 aligns across 7 bases. CDR3 length: 13 amino acids. CDR1 is SNHLY, CDR2 FYNNEI, per germline. The junction had 5 bases not matched to a gene; V was cut back by 7 bases and J by 5 bases. The CDR3 coding sequence is TGTGCCAGCATGAGTCAGGGGGATCAGCCCCAGCATTTT. Its protein is CASMSQGDQPQHF. The variable domain in full, with the rest retrieved from reference TRBV2 and TRBJ1-5, is EPEVTQTPSHQVTQMGQEVILRCVPISNHLYFYWYRQILGQKVEFLVSFYNNEISEKSEIFDDQFSVERPDGSNFTLKIRSTKLEDSAMYFCASMSQGDQPQHFGDGTRLSIL.

The V gene is TRBV19, the J gene TRBJ1-1; maybe TRBD1 (5 bases). V was shortened by 7 bases and J by 3 bases, with 18 bases between the two germline ends. From germline, CDR1 is LNHDA and CDR2 SQIVND (reference sequence). CDR3 length equals 15 residues. CDR3 bases: TGTGCCAGTAAAACAGCGGGGGGAACCTACACTGAAGCTTTCTTT. The encoded protein is CASKTAGGTYTEAFF. The variable domain in full, completed from reference TRBV19 and TRBJ1-1, reads DGGITQSPKYLFRKEGQNVTLSCEQNLNHDAMYWYRQDPGQGLRLIYYSQIVNDFQKGDIAEGYSVSREKKESFPLTVTSAQKNPTAFYLCASKTAGGTYTEAFFGQGTRLTVV.

This rearrangement joins TRBV18 to TRBJ1-3; TRBD1 agrees at 8 bases. The CDR3 loop spans 18 amino acids. Germline CDR1 is KGHSH and CDR2 is LQKENI. Trimming at V came to 2 bases and at J to 1 base, leaving 10 bases not matched to a gene. CDR3 amino acids: CASSPFGQGRLSGNTIYF. The CDR3 DNA sequence: TGTGCCAGCTCACCATTCGGACAGGGACGGCTATCTGGAAACACCATATATTTT.

There are a few counts of this clone. Other DNA sequences in the sample encode the same CDR3. This chain joins TRBV7-9 and TRBJ2-6, with no clear D. Trimming left V 5 bases short and J 4 bases short, with 6 bases between. The CDR3 length is 13 residues. The V gene's germline CDR1 is SEHNR and CDR2 FQNEAQ (reference sequence). Here the CDR3 DNA reads TGTGCCAGCAGCCCGAGCGGGGCCAACGTCCTGACTTTC. It encodes CASSPSGANVLTF.

The rearrangement joins TRBV9 to TRBJ2-2, with D unresolved. Germline V gene data show CDR1 as SGDLS and CDR2 as YYNGEE. The CDR3 contains 13 residues. Trimming stripped 0 bases from V and 6 bases from J, with 6 bases between. CDR3 in amino acids: CASSVGPSGELFF. Written as DNA, the CDR3 is TGTGCCAGCAGCGTAGGTCCTTCCGGGGAGCTGTTTTTT.

This clone appeared a single time. This chain uses TRBV27 with TRBJ1-5; a possible D gene is TRBD1 (6 bases). V shed 5 bases and J shed 1 base, with 18 bases lying between them. Germline-derived CDR1 and CDR2 are MNHEY and SMNVEV (reference sequence). This CDR3 region has 17 residues. This chain's CDR3 is CASSPYSRGSSNQPQHF. As DNA, the CDR3 is TGTGCCAGCAGTCCCTATTCAAGGGGGTCGAGCAATCAGCCCCAGCATTTT.

The J gene is TRBJ2-3, the V gene TRBV27; the D is unclear. This CDR3 has 14 amino acids. Germline values: CDR1 MNHEY, CDR2 SMNVEV (reference sequence). With 5 bases removed from V and 2 bases from J, the gap between germline ends came to 11 bases. The CDR3 reads CASSTPSSTDTQYF. The CDR3 nucleotides are TGTGCCAGCAGTACGCCTTCCTCCACAGATACGCAGTATTTT.